Following are 12 T cell receptor beta chains from one sample sequenced in a study of cytomegalovirus exposure and HLA in healthy donors. The PCR contained 60 Vbeta and 13 Jbeta primers. Profiled with immunoSEQ multiplex PCR; TCRdb holds only in-frame clones, not every one. The sample includes roughly 180,000 clones, under 9.5% of them seen just once. Sequencing used PBMCs. The receptors shown here come from a woman in her twenties or thirties in good health and CMV-seropositive.

The chain links TRBV5-1 to TRBJ2-1; 7 bases are shared with TRBD2. Per the germline V gene, CDR1 is SGHRS and CDR2 is YFSETQ. The trim removed 4 bases at V and 6 bases at J, leaving 7 bases unmatched. This CDR3 has 14 amino acids. The CDR3 region is CASSTGLVGNEQFF. DNA of the CDR3: TGCGCCAGCAGCACCGGACTAGTCGGCAATGAGCAGTTCTTC.

The chain recombines TRBV27 with TRBJ2-7; no clear D. V dropped 2 bases and J dropped 2 bases, with 13 bases sitting between them. Per germline, CDR1 MNHEY and CDR2 SMNVEV (reference sequence). The CDR3 is made up of 15 amino acids. The chain's CDR3 is CASSLQVGSTYEQYF. The CDR3 nucleotides are TGTGCCAGCAGTTTACAGGTTGGCAGCACCTACGAGCAGTACTTC.

This clone was picked up a small number of times. The J gene is TRBJ2-7, the V gene TRBV7-6; D is perhaps TRBD2 (6 bases). With 0 bases removed from V and 3 bases from J, the gap between germline ends came to 6 bases. CDR1 is SGHVS and CDR2 is FNYEAQ in the germline V gene. This CDR3 has 13 residues. The CDR3 is CASSLAGGYEQYF. The CDR3 region has the DNA TGTGCCAGCAGCTTAGCGGGGGGCTACGAGCAGTACTTC.

The gene calls are TRBV5-1 and TRBJ2-3; weak D call: TRBD1 (5 bases). CDR3 size: 17 residues. V was shortened by 0 bases and J by 0 bases, with 14 bases between the two germline ends. CDR1 is SGHRS, CDR2 YFSETQ, per germline. The CDR3, as DNA: TGCGCCAGCAGCTTGGGGCAGGGCGGCGGTAGCACAGATACGCAGTATTTT. Translation: CASSLGQGGGSTDTQYF.

The chain couples TRBV6-4 to TRBJ1-2, with a possible D match to TRBD1 (5 bases). The CDR3 loop spans 13 amino acids. Germline loops: CDR1 MRHNA, CDR2 SNTAGT. With 0 bases removed from V and 6 bases from J, the gap between germline ends came to 8 bases. CDR3: CASSDSWGDGYTF. The CDR3 DNA reads as TGTGCCAGCAGTGACTCCTGGGGCGATGGCTACACCTTC.

This sequence joins TRBV12-5 and TRBJ1-4, with D tentatively TRBD1 (6 bases). Germline V gene lookup returns CDR1 LGHNT and CDR2 FRNRAP. With 6 bases removed from V and 6 bases from J, the gap between germline ends came to 11 bases. The CDR3 has 13 residues. The CDR3 coding sequence is TGTGCTAGTGGACAGGGAATTGATGAAAAACTGTTTTTT. Its translation: CASGQGIDEKLFF.

The gene calls are TRBV29-1 and TRBJ2-1; no firm D call. CDR1 is SQVTM and CDR2 is ANQGSEA in the germline V gene. Trimming pared 7 bases from V and 4 bases from J, leaving 11 bases between. The CDR3 is 12 residues long. The CDR3 loop reads CSGRIKYNEQFF. The CDR3 DNA reads as TGCAGCGGCAGGATTAAATACAATGAGCAGTTCTTC.

The V and J genes are TRBV2 and TRBJ2-2; TRBD2 is a possible D gene (5 bases). Trimming removed 4 bases from V and 5 bases from J, with 14 bases in between. Looked up from germline, CDR1 is SNHLY and CDR2 is FYNNEI. The CDR3 length is 15 residues. CDR3 residues: CASSVGGSGTGELFF. The CDR3 nucleotides read TGTGCCAGCAGTGTAGGTGGGAGTGGGACCGGGGAGCTGTTTTTT.

The rearrangement links TRBV29-1 to TRBJ2-5, with 7 bases that match TRBD1. J was trimmed by 4 bases and V by 3 bases; bases with no gene match: 11. This CDR3 region has 15 residues. Per the germline V gene, CDR1 is SQVTM and CDR2 is ANQGSEA. The CDR3 sequence: CSVDLEGARGETQYF. The DNA for the CDR3 is TGCAGCGTTGATCTAGAGGGGGCGCGCGGAGAGACCCAGTACTTC.

This chain connects TRBV25-1 to TRBJ2-7; 7 bases are a match to TRBD2. Trimming at V came to 9 bases and at J to 1 base, leaving 3 bases not matched to a gene. Looked up from germline, CDR1 is MGHDK and CDR2 is SYGVNS. This CDR3 region has 12 residues. CDR3 DNA sequence: TGTGCCAGTGGGAGGGCATCCTACGAGCAGTACTTC. Encoded protein: CASGRASYEQYF.

Concerning this clone: Other DNA sequences of this sample code for an identical CDR3. This chain connects TRBV21-1 to TRBJ1-5; no DNA check was done on the table's D call, TRBD1. TRBV21-1 is tagged as a pseudogene. The CDR3 consists of 17 residues. The CDR3 DNA reads as TGTGCCAGCAGCACAAGGGAGGACAGGTTTAGCAATCAGCCCCAGCATTTT. Translation gives CASSTREDRFSNQPQHF.

This clone was recorded a few times. The gene calls are TRBV7-9 and TRBJ2-1, with D possibly being TRBD2 (5 bases). Looked up from germline, CDR1 is SEHNR and CDR2 is FQNEAQ (reference sequence). V was pared by 3 bases and J by 7 bases, with 7 bases between. This CDR3 is built from 12 residues. The CDR3 region is CASSFRRNEQFF. The CDR3 nucleotides are TGTGCCAGCAGCTTCAGGAGGAATGAGCAGTTCTTC.